The present T cell receptor beta chain was sequenced within a study of blood T cell repertoires in COVID-19. Study-wide context: There were acute and convalescent COVID-19 samples, and they came from the United States, Italy and Spain. Nucleic acid was either cDNA or gDNA, and it came from T cells, B-cell-depleted T cells, or PBMCs.

Here immunoSEQ multiplex PCR was the method, and the copy in TCRdb shows in-frame clones only, minus some. The sample includes tens of thousands of clones, less than 80% seen only once; the top ten take 25% to 35%. This clone has only one observation. CDR1 and CDR2 (germline): SEHNR, FQNEAQ (reference sequence). The CDR3 length is 16 residues. V was trimmed by 5 bases and J by 1 base, leaving 15 bases between them. The source is a human donor in a cohort sampled during active COVID-19. The sample consisted of peripheral blood. The chain is built from TRBV7-9 and TRBJ2-4; D not certain. The CDR3 bases are TGTGCCAGCAGCCCAGACTGGTTGCCCGCCAAAAACATTCAGTACTTC. Translating gives CASSPDWLPAKNIQYF.